Listed here is a single T cell receptor beta chain. These data are taken from a study of blood T cell repertoires in COVID-19. The CDR3 totals 15 residues. Germline V gene lookup returns CDR1 SGHRS and CDR2 YFSETQ. The V gene lost 4 bases and the J gene lost 7 bases, with 17 bases spanning the gap. Data came from immunoSEQ multiplex PCR; TCRdb stores just in-frame clones and leaves some out. The data show 250,000 to 300,000 clones, roughly nine tenths seen once. Recruits, aged about 18 to 100 years, lived in 24 US areas. This sequence was found in a woman between 45 and 60 years old who had been exposed to COVID-19. This chain uses TRBV5-1 with TRBJ1-4; D is possibly TRBD1 (5 bases). Sequenced sample: PBMCs or T cells enriched from blood (not recorded which). CDR3 bases: TGCGCCAGCAGCGTCTCTGGTGCGGGGCCTGAAAAACTGTTTTTT. It codes for CASSVSGAGPEKLFF.